Below are 14 T cell receptor beta chains sequenced from a single sample in a study of blood T cell repertoires in COVID-19. The assay was immunoSEQ multiplex PCR, and TCRdb's table has in-frame clones only and misses some. In the table there are around 270,000 clones, 70% to 90% of which are singletons. The sequenced sample consisted of PBMCs or T cells enriched from blood (not recorded which). These receptors came from a woman aged 25-40 years who had recovered from COVID-19.

The rearrangement links TRBV28 to TRBJ1-5, with TRBD1 identical over 7 bases. The CDR3 length is 14 residues. J lost 3 bases, V lost 10 bases, and 9 bases had no gene match. The germline gives CDR1 MDHEN, CDR2 SYDVKM. CDR3 in DNA: TGTGCCACCTTGGGTGACAGGGTCAATCAGCCCCAGCATTTT. Its protein is CATLGDRVNQPQHF.

This chain links TRBV15 with TRBJ1-2; a weak D match, TRBD1 (6 bases). V lost 1 base and J 5 bases, leaving 14 bases between the germline ends. Germline V gene sequence: CDR1 LNHNV, CDR2 YYDKDF (reference sequence). The CDR3 totals 15 residues. The DNA of the CDR3 is TGTGCCACCAGCAGAGCAGGGAGGGGGTTGTATGGCTACACCTTC. It translates to CATSRAGRGLYGYTF.

The chain employs TRBV19 and TRBJ1-5, with D hard to call. The CDR3 loop spans 13 amino acids. Trimming left V 3 bases short and J 5 bases short, with 8 bases between. CDR1 LNHDA and CDR2 SQIVND come from the germline V gene (reference sequence). The CDR3 coding sequence is TGTGCCAGTAGTATCTCACGGGATCAGCCCCAGCATTTT. It specifies CASSISRDQPQHF.

This rearrangement joins TRBV4-1 to TRBJ2-7, with 8 bases matching TRBD2. Germline values: CDR1 MGHRA, CDR2 YSYEKL. CDR3 length: 15 amino acids. V was pared by 3 bases and J by 5 bases, with 9 bases of the junction left unmatched. CDR3 amino acids: CASSHPGLDPNEQYF. CDR3 in DNA: TGCGCCAGCAGCCATCCGGGACTAGACCCTAACGAGCAGTACTTC.

V usage is TRBV2 and J usage is TRBJ1-2, with 8 nucleotides matching TRBD1. Unmatched junction bases numbered 7, after V lost 7 bases and J lost 3 bases. This CDR3 contains 14 residues. Germline V gene sequence: CDR1 SNHLY, CDR2 FYNNEI. The CDR3 region has the DNA TGTGCCAGCACCTGGCTGGACAGGGACTATGGCTACACCTTC. Protein product: CASTWLDRDYGYTF.

The rearrangement links TRBV11-2 to TRBJ2-6; 7 nucleotides agree with TRBD1. J lost 0 bases, V lost 0 bases, and 8 bases had no gene match. CDR3 length: 19 amino acids. CDR1 SGHAT and CDR2 FQNNGV come from the germline V gene. The CDR3 sequence: CASSLEAPTGPSGANVLTF. As DNA, the CDR3 is TGTGCCAGCAGCTTAGAGGCCCCGACAGGGCCCTCTGGGGCCAACGTCCTGACTTTC.

The chain uses TRBV19 and TRBJ1-6; no firm D call. The CDR3 runs to 15 residues. Germline V gives CDR1 LNHDA, CDR2 SQIVND (reference sequence). V was pared by 3 bases and J by 5 bases, with 11 bases between. CDR3 sequence: CASSIDSKHNSPLHF. As DNA, the CDR3 is TGTGCCAGTAGTATCGACTCCAAACATAATTCACCCCTCCACTTT.

The genes are TRBV19 and TRBJ2-4, with unresolved D. Germline V gene data show CDR1 as LNHDA and CDR2 as SQIVND (reference sequence). There are 15 residues in the CDR3. Trimming shortened V by 5 bases and J by 0 bases, and 11 bases separated the two germline ends. In DNA, the CDR3 is TGTGCCAGTAGTGATCACTCGCTAGCCAAAAACATTCAGTACTTC. Protein: CASSDHSLAKNIQYF.

The table lists this clone with a few counts. The chain couples TRBV27 to TRBJ1-2; D possibly corresponds to TRBD1 (5 bases). Germline values: CDR1 MNHEY, CDR2 SMNVEV (reference sequence). CDR3 length: 16 amino acids. Trimming left V 6 bases short and J 2 bases short, with 19 bases between. CDR3 sequence reads: CASSPRGGATNYGYTF. CDR3 nucleotide sequence: TGTGCCAGCAGCCCTAGGGGAGGGGCCACAAACTATGGCTACACCTTC.

This clone was detected once. This chain uses TRBV14 with TRBJ1-4, with TRBD1 matching 10 bases. The trim removed 2 bases at V and 3 bases at J, leaving 6 bases unmatched. The CDR3 is 17 amino acids. Germline V gene data show CDR1 as SGHDN and CDR2 as FVKESK. CDR3 sequence (DNA): TGTGCCAGCAGCCAAAGACAGGGGGCGGAGGCTAATGAAAAACTGTTTTTT. Translation: CASSQRQGAEANEKLFF.

This clone has just a few counts. The gene calls are TRBV6-6 and TRBJ1-1, with 7 nucleotides matching TRBD1. The V segment lost 4 bases and the J segment 10 bases; nucleotides outside the gene matches: 9. CDR3 size: 13 residues. The germline CDR1 and CDR2 sequences are MNHNY and SVGAGI (reference sequence). In nucleotides, the CDR3 is TGTGCCAGCAGTTTAACAGGGGCACGCGCAGCTTTCTTT. It codes for CASSLTGARAAFF.

The V call is TRBV28, the J call TRBJ2-7; 15 bases map to TRBD2. The CDR3 runs to 17 residues. CDR1 MDHEN and CDR2 SYDVKM come from the germline V gene. V dropped 7 bases and J dropped 2; count of bases not matched to a gene: 9. CDR3 amino acids: CASTFPGLAGGPYEQYF. For the CDR3, the DNA is TGTGCCAGCACCTTTCCTGGACTAGCGGGAGGGCCCTACGAGCAGTACTTC.

Ten or more counts support this clone. This sequence joins TRBV2 and TRBJ2-7, with TRBD1 matching over 9 bases. Germline V gives CDR1 SNHLY, CDR2 FYNNEI. CDR3 length: 13 amino acids. J gave up 5 bases and V 9 bases, and 8 bases lay outside the gene matches. The DNA for the CDR3 is TGTGCCAGTGGTACCGGGACAGGGAACGAGCAGTACTTC. Translation: CASGTGTGNEQYF.

The J gene is TRBJ1-2, the V gene TRBV28, with D possibly matching TRBD1 (5 bases). V was pared by 4 bases and J by 3 bases, with 15 bases between. CDR3 length: 15 amino acids. Germline V gene data show CDR1 as MDHEN and CDR2 as SYDVKM. CDR3 sequence reads: CASSSLVQGDYGYTF. The CDR3 DNA reads TGTGCCAGCAGTTCTCTTGTCCAGGGCGACTATGGCTACACCTTC.